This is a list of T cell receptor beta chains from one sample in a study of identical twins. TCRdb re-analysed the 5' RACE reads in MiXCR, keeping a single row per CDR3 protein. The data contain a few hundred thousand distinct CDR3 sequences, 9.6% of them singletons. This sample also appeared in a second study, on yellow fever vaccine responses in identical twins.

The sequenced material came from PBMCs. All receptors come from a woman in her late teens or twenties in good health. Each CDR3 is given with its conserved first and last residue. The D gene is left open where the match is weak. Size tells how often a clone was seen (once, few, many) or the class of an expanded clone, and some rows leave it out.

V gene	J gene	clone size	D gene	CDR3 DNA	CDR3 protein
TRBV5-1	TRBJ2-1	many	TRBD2	TGCGCCAGCAGCTTGGCCGCGGGAGCGGGCAATGAGCAGTTCTTC	CASSLAAGAGNEQFF
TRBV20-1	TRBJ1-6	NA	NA	TGCAGTGCTAGTTCCCCGGCCCCAAATTCACCCCTCCACTTT	CSASSPAPNSPLHF
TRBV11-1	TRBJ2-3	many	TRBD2	TGTGCCAGCAGCTTACGTCCTAGCGGGACAAAAAAACGCACAGATACGCAGTATTTT	CASSLRPSGTKKRTDTQYF
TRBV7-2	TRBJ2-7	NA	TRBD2	TGTGCCAGCAGCTTAGCCCCTAGCGGGTTGGAGCAGTACTTC	CASSLAPSGLEQYF
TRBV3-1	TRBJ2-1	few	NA	TGTGCCAGCAGCCAACTCCAGGCGGGAAAGATGGATGAGCAGTTCTTC	CASSQLQAGKMDEQFF
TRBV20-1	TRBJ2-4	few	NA	TGCAGTGCTAGCCCCCCTTTGGACAGAAACATTCAGTACTTC	CSASPPLDRNIQYF
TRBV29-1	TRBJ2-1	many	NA	TGCAGCGTTGAATTTCGCGGACTACCTCATGTTACAGAGCAGTTCTTC	CSVEFRGLPHVTEQFF
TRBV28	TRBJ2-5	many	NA	TGTGCCAGCAGTCCCCAGTCTCCGGCAGGTCAAGAGACCCAGTACTTC	CASSPQSPAGQETQYF
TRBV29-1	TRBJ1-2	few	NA	TGCAGCGTTGACCGTTCATTGCGCTATGGCTACACCTTC	CSVDRSLRYGYTF
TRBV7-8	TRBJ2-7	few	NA	TGTGCCAGCAGCCTCGGGAAGGGGGTGTATTACGAGCAGTACTTC	CASSLGKGVYYEQYF
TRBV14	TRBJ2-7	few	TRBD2	TGTGCCAGCAGCCAACTAGCGGGAGAACCCTACGAGCAGTACTTC	CASSQLAGEPYEQYF
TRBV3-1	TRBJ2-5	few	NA	TGTGCCAGCAGCCACACAGGGGAGGGTAAGGAGACCCAGTACTTC	CASSHTGEGKETQYF
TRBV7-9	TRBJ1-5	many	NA	TGTGCCAGCAGCTTAAGTCAGGGTGACAATCAGCCCCAGCATTTT	CASSLSQGDNQPQHF
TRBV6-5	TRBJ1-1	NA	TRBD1	TGTGCCAGCAGTTACTCCATTGGGACAGACACTGAAGCTTTCTTT	CASSYSIGTDTEAFF
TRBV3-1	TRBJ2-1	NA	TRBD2	TGTGCCAGCAGCCGCCCGGGCCTAGCGGGAGCTAATGAGCAGTTCTTC	CASSRPGLAGANEQFF